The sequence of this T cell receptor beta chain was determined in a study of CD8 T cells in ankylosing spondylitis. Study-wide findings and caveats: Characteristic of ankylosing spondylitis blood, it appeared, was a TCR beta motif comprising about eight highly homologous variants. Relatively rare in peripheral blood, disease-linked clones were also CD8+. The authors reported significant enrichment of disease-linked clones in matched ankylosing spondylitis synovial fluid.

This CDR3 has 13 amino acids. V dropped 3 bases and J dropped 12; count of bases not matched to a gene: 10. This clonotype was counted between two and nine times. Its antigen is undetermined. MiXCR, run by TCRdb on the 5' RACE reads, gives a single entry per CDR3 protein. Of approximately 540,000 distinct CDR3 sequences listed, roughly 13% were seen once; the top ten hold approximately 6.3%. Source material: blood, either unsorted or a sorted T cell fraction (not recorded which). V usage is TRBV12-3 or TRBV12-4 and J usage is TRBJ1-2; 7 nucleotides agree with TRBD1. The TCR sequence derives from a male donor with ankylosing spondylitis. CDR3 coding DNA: TGTGCCAGCAGTTTTGGGGAGAGGGGGCGCCACACCTTC. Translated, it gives CASSFGERGRHTF.